Following are 6 T cell receptor beta chains from one sample sequenced in a study of T cells in Graves' hyperthyroidism and ophthalmopathy. TCR beta CDR3 regions were amplified from RNA. The HTBI primer set served for first-round RT-PCR of the TCR CDR3. MiXCR, applied by TCRdb to the multiplex PCR reads, yields one record per CDR3 protein. This table holds hundreds of thousands of distinct CDR3 sequences, about 15% found once. Input material: blood. These TCRs come from a man between 18 and 35 years old with Graves' ophthalmopathy.

This clonotype was observed many times. The chain has TRBV10-3 and TRBJ2-7, with TRBD2 as a possible D gene (5 bases). The CDR3 totals 15 residues. Germline CDR1 ENHRY, CDR2 SYGVKD. Deletions cut 6 bases from V and 1 base from J, with 16 bases between. The CDR3 DNA follows: TGTGCCATCAGGCCGGTTGGAGCGGTTTCCTACGAGCAGTACTTC. Its translation is CAIRPVGAVSYEQYF.

This clonotype was found many times. The CDR3 DNA sequence: TGTGCCAGCAGTTTAGGCGCTCATGGGAAAAGCTACGAGCAGTACTTC. This translates into CASSLGAHGKSYEQYF. The V and J genes are TRBV27 and TRBJ2-7; D is unresolved. The germline CDR1 and CDR2 sequences are MNHEY and SMNVEV (reference sequence). This CDR3 contains 16 residues. V lost 2 bases, J lost 3 bases, and 17 bases lay in between.

This clonotype was counted many times. V gene TRBV11-2 combines with J gene TRBJ2-5, with 7 bases aligning to TRBD2. Per the germline V gene, CDR1 is SGHAT and CDR2 is FQNNGV. This CDR3 is 15 amino acids long. J was trimmed by 4 bases and V by 5 bases; bases with no gene match: 10. CDR3 DNA: TGTGCCAGCAGCGTCATCGGTGGGGAGGGAGAGACCCAGTACTTC. It specifies CASSVIGGEGETQYF. Together with reference TRBV11-2 and TRBJ2-5, the CDR3 gives the full variable domain: EAGVAQSPRYKIIEKRQSVAFWCNPISGHATLYWYQQILGQGPKLLIQFQNNGVVDDSQLPKDRFSAERLKGVDSTLKIQPAKLEDSAVYLCASSVIGGEGETQYFGPGTRLLVL.

Ten or more counts support this clonotype. The V call is TRBV7-6, the J call TRBJ2-7; 16 bases map to TRBD2. Germline-derived CDR1 and CDR2 are SGHVS and FNYEAQ. This CDR3 has 17 amino acids. V gave up 5 bases and J gave up 2 bases; unmatched junction bases: 6. The CDR3 sequence is CASSTGTSGRAAYEQYF. The CDR3 coding sequence is TGTGCCAGCAGCACCGGGACTAGCGGGAGGGCCGCCTACGAGCAGTACTTC. The full variable domain, rest sourced from reference TRBV7-6 and TRBJ2-7, is GAGVSQSPRYKVTKRGQDVALRCDPISGHVSLYWYRQALGQGPEFLTYFNYEAQQDKSGLPNDRFSAERPEGSISTLTIQRTEQRDSAMYRCASSTGTSGRAAYEQYFGPGTRLTVT.

There are many counts of this clonotype. The chain carries TRBV20-1 and TRBJ2-3; 9 bases line up with TRBD1. The CDR3 consists of 13 residues. V trimming: 5 bases; J trimming: 3 bases; junction bases outside the gene matches: 3. Germline CDR1 is DFQATT and CDR2 is SNEGSKA (reference sequence). The DNA for the CDR3 is TGCAGTGCTCGGACAGGGGCGACAGATACGCAGTATTTT. This codes for CSARTGATDTQYF.

The chain has TRBV6-1 and TRBJ2-3; 8 bases match TRBD2. V dropped 3 bases and J dropped 2; count of bases not matched to a gene: 7. The CDR3 contains 16 residues. Per the germline V gene, CDR1 is MNHNS and CDR2 is SASEGT. DNA of the CDR3: TGTGCCAGCAGTGAGTATACTAGCGGAGACACAGATACGCAGTATTTT. It yields the protein CASSEYTSGDTDTQYF.